The rows below give T cell receptor beta chains drawn from one sample of a study of control samples from healthy donors and cancer patients. The data were produced by immunoSEQ multiplex PCR, yet TCRdb's version contains in-frame clones alone and is incomplete. Of some 130,000 clones listed, just under 95% are singletons. Sample: blood. These receptors were obtained from a man younger than 30 in good health. Each CDR3 is given with its conserved first and last residue. D genes are given only for firm matches. The size entry is marked missing in some rows and otherwise reads once, few, many or a size class.

>TRBJ1-6|TRBV19|.|.
CASSFNAPIGAINSPLHF
>TRBJ1-2|TRBV7-9|.|.
CASNPRGLDYGYTF
>TRBJ1-4|TRBV6-6|.|.
CASSYSWDEKLFF
>TRBJ1-1|TRBV19|.|.
CASSIARLAFF
>TRBJ1-5|TRBV15|.|.
CATSRDVGDNQPQHF
>TRBJ2-3|TRBV27|.|.
CASSLFSGAARNLPTDTQYF
>TRBJ1-5|TRBV25-1|.|.
CASGGGGGNQPQHF
>TRBJ2-1|TRBV19|few|TRBD1
CASSIGRGRGRDNEQFF
>TRBJ2-5|TRBV10-3|.|TRBD2
CAISLAGQETQYF
>TRBJ1-2|TRBV6-1|.|TRBD1
CASSVGGQTRSRSTNYGYTF
>TRBJ1-2|TRBV3-1/TRBV3-2|.|TRBD1
CASSQRTGDGYTF
>TRBJ2-4|TRBV14|.|.
CASSLGGPGFKNIQYF